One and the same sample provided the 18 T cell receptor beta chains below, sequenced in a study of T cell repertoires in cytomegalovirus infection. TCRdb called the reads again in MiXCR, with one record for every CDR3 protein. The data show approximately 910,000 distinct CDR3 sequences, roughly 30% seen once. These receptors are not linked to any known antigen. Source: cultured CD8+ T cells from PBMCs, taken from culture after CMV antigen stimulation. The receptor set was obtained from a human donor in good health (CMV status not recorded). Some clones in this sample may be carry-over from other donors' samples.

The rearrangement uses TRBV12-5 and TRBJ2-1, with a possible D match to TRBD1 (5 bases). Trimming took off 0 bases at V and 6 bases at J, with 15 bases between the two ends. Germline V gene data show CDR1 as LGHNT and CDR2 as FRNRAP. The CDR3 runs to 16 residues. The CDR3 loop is CASGLVPLQDSNEQFF. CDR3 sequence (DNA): TGTGCTAGTGGTTTGGTACCCCTACAGGATTCCAATGAGCAGTTCTTC.

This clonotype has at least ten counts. CDR3 protein: CASSGDRASGANVLTF. As DNA, the CDR3 is TGTGCCAGCAGCGGGGACAGGGCCTCTGGGGCCAACGTCCTGACTTTC. The chain has TRBV7-9 and TRBJ2-6; 9 nucleotides agree with TRBD1. V dropped 5 bases and J dropped 0; count of bases not matched to a gene: 2. The CDR3 is 16 amino acids. Germline-derived CDR1 and CDR2 are SEHNR and FQNEAQ (reference sequence).

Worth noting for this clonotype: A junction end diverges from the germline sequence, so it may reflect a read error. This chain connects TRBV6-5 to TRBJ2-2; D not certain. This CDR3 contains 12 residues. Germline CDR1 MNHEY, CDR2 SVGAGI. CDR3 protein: CASAVGTRELFF. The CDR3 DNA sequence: TGTGCCAGCGCGGTGGGCACCAGGGAGCTGTTTTTT.

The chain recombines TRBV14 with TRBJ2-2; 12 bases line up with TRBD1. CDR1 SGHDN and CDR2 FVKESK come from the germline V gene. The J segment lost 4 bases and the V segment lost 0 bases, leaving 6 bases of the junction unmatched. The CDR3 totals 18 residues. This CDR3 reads CASSQESWDRGRTGELFF. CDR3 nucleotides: TGTGCCAGCAGCCAAGAATCTTGGGACAGGGGGCGCACCGGGGAGCTGTTTTTT. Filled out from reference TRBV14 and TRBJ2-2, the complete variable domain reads EAGVTQFPSHSVIEKGQTVTLRCDPISGHDNLYWYRRVMGKEIKFLLHFVKESKQDESGMPNNRFLAERTGGTYSTLKVQPAELEDSGVYFCASSQESWDRGRTGELFFGEGSRLTVL.

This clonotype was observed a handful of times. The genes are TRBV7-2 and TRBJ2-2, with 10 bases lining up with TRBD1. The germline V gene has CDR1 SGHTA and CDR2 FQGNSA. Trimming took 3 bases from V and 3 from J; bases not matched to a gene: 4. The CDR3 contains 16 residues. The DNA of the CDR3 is TGTGCCAGCAGCTTCCCAGGGACAGGGGACACCGGGGAGCTGTTTTTT. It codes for CASSFPGTGDTGELFF. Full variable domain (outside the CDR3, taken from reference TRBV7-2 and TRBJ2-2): GAGVSQSPSNKVTEKGKDVELRCDPISGHTALYWYRQSLGQGLEFLIYFQGNSAPDKSGLPSDRFSAERTGGSVSTLTIQRTQQEDSAVYLCASSFPGTGDTGELFFGEGSRLTVL.

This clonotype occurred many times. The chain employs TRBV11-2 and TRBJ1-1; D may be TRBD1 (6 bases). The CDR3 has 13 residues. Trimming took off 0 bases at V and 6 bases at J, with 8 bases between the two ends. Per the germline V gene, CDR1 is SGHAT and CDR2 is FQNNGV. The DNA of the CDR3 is TGTGCCAGCAGCTTAGATGGGGGGCCTGAAGCTTTCTTT. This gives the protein CASSLDGGPEAFF.

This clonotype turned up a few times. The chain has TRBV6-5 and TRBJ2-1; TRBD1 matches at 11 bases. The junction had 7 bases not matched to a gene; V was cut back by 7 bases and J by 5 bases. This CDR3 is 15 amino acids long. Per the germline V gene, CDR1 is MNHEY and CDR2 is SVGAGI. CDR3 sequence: CASKRTGGRDNEQFF. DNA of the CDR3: TGTGCCAGCAAAAGGACAGGGGGCAGAGACAATGAGCAGTTCTTC.

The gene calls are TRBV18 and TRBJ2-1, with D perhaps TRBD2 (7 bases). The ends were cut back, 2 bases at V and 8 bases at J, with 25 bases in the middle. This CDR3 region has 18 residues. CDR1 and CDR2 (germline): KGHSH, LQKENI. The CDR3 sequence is CASSPDRGGLPRIHEQFF. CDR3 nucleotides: TGTGCCAGCTCACCAGATAGGGGGGGCCTTCCTCGGATTCATGAGCAGTTCTTC.

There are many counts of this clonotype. CDR3 sequence: CASSYTETQYF. DNA for the CDR3: TGTGCCAGCAGCTACACGGAGACCCAGTACTTC. The chain has TRBV7-2 and TRBJ2-5; D is undetermined. This CDR3 contains 11 residues. Germline CDR1 and CDR2: SGHTA and FQGNSA. The V gene lost 4 bases and the J gene lost 5 bases, with 5 bases spanning the gap.

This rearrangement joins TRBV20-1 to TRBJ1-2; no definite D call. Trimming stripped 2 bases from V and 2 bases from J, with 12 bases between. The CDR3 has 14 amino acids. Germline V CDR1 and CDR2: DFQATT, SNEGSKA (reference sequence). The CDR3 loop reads CSARTAAVNYGYTF. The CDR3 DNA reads TGCAGTGCTAGAACGGCGGCCGTCAACTATGGCTACACCTTC.

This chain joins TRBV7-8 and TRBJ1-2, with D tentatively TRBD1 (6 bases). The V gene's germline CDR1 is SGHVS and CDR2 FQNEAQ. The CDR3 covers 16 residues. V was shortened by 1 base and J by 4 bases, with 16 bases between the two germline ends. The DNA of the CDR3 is TGTGCCAGCAGCTTAGGGGGGGGGGGGCGAGGCTATGGCTACACCTTC. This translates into CASSLGGGGRGYGYTF.

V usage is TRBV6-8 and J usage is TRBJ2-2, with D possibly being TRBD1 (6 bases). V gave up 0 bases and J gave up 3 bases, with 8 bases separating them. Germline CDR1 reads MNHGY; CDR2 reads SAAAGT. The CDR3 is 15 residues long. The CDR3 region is CASSYSQGYTGELFF. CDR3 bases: TGTGCCAGCAGTTACTCACAGGGATACACCGGGGAGCTGTTTTTT.

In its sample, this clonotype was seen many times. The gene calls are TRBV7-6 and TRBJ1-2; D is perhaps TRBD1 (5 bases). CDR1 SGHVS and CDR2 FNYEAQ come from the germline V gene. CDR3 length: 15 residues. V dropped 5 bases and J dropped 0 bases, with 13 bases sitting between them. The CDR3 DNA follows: TGTGCCAGCAGCGCCGGGACGGGTTCTAACTATGGCTACACCTTC. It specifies CASSAGTGSNYGYTF.

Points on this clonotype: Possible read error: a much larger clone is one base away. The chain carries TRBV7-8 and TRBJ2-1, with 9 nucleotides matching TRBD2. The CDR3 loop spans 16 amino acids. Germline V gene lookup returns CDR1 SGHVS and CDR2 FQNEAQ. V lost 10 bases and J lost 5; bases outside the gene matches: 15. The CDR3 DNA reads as TGTGCCAACAGTTTAACTCTAGCGGGGTCCCACAATGAGCAGTTCTTC. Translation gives CANSLTLAGSHNEQFF.

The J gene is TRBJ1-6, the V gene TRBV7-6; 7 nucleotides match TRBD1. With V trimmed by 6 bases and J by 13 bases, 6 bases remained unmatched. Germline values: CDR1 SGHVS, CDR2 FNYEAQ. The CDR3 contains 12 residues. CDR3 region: CASRGQNFPLHF. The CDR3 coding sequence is TGTGCCAGCAGGGGACAGAACTTTCCCCTCCACTTT.

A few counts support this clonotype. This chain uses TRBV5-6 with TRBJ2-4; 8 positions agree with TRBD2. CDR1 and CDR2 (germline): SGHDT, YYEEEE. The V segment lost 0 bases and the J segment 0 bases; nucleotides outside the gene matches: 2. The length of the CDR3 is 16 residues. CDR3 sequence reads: CASSLVRGGAKNIQYF. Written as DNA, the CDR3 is TGTGCCAGCAGCTTGGTCCGGGGGGGAGCCAAAAACATTCAGTACTTC.

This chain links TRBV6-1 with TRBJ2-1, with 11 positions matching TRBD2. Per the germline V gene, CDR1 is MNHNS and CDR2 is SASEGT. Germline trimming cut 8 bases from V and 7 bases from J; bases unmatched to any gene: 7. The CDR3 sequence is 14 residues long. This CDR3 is CASEGSGGANEQFF. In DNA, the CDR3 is TGTGCCAGCGAAGGTAGCGGGGGGGCGAATGAGCAGTTCTTC.

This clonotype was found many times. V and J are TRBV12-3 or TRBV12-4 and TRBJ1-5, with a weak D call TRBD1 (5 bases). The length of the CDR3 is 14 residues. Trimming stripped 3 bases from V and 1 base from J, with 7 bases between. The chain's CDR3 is CASSFWGSNQPQHF. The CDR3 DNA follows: TGTGCCAGCAGTTTCTGGGGGAGCAATCAGCCCCAGCATTTT.